What follows are 8 T cell receptor beta chains derived from one specimen sequenced in a study of T cells in Graves' hyperthyroidism and ophthalmopathy. Amplified regions were TCR beta CDR3 sequences from RNA transcripts. Carried out on the TCR CDR3, a first-round RT-PCR used the HTBI primer set. TCRdb ran MiXCR on the multiplex PCR reads and lists one entry per CDR3 protein. The table has approximately 400,000 distinct CDR3 sequences, less than 20% seen once. Material: blood. The source is a woman aged 18-29 years with Graves' hyperthyroidism.

The CDR3 bases are TGCAGTGCTAGAGCACTAACAGAAGATAACTATGGCTACACCTTC. Translating it yields CSARALTEDNYGYTF. The genes are TRBV20-1 and TRBJ1-2; D is unclear. The V gene lost 1 base and the J gene lost 1 base, with 13 bases spanning the gap. From germline, CDR1 is DFQATT and CDR2 SNEGSKA (reference sequence). The CDR3 is 15 residues long.

This clonotype showed up just a few times. The chain employs TRBV14 and TRBJ2-5, with D tentatively TRBD1 (5 bases). The CDR3 runs 13 residues. V lost 4 bases to trimming and J lost 9 bases, with 15 bases between them. Looked up from germline, CDR1 is SGHDN and CDR2 is FVKESK. This chain's CDR3 is CASSPWGLLAQYF. In DNA, the CDR3 is TGTGCCAGCAGCCCTTGGGGCCTTCTGGCCCAGTACTTC.

Ten or more counts support this clonotype. The V call is TRBV6-1, the J call TRBJ2-7, with a tentative D call TRBD1 (9 bases). The V gene's germline CDR1 is MNHNS and CDR2 SASEGT. CDR3 length: 16 amino acids. Trimming left V 6 bases short and J 5 bases short, with 23 bases between. The CDR3 is CASRNYIAGQGNEQYF. The CDR3 region has the DNA TGTGCCAGCAGGAACTATATAGCGGGACAGGGTAACGAGCAGTACTTC.

This chain uses TRBV6-1 with TRBJ2-7; possible D gene TRBD2, 7 bases. V lost 6 bases and J lost 1, with 16 bases in between. This CDR3 spans 15 amino acids. In germline, CDR1 is MNHNS, CDR2 SASEGT. The CDR3 here is CASSAGLGGSYEQYF. In nucleotides, the CDR3 is TGTGCCAGCAGCGCCGGACTAGGGGGGTCCTACGAGCAGTACTTC.

The V call is TRBV20-1, the J call TRBJ2-7; 7 bases align to TRBD2. Trimming at V came to 4 bases and at J to 2 bases, leaving 14 bases not matched to a gene. CDR1 and CDR2 from the germline V gene are DFQATT and SNEGSKA (reference sequence). This CDR3 contains 16 residues. The CDR3 DNA reads as TGCAGTGCTAAACTCCTGATGCGGGAGTACCCCTACGAGCAGTACTTC. Translating it yields CSAKLLMREYPYEQYF.

This clonotype was seen many times. The chain carries TRBV20-1 and TRBJ2-3; 11 bases are a match to TRBD2. Germline V gene sequence: CDR1 DFQATT, CDR2 SNEGSKA (reference sequence). The CDR3 has 15 residues. J lost 6 bases, V lost 3 bases, and 8 bases had no gene match. The CDR3 DNA reads TGCAGTGCTAGCCTACTAGCGGGAGTAGCGGATACGCAGTATTTT. This codes for CSASLLAGVADTQYF.

This clonotype was detected only a few times. This chain joins TRBV24-1 and TRBJ2-7; 9 bases match TRBD1. J gave up 4 bases and V 5 bases, and 11 bases lay outside the gene matches. Germline assignment: CDR1 KGHDR and CDR2 SFDVKD. The CDR3 consists of 16 residues. DNA for the CDR3: TGTGCCACCAGTGGACTTTCGGACAGGGGAACGTACGAGCAGTACTTC. Amino acid sequence: CATSGLSDRGTYEQYF.

This clonotype was seen at least ten times. V gene TRBV24-1 combines with J gene TRBJ1-2, with TRBD1 identical over 7 bases. In germline, CDR1 is KGHDR, CDR2 SFDVKD. The CDR3 is made up of 13 amino acids. Trimming at V came to 5 bases and at J to 5 bases, leaving 4 bases not matched to a gene. DNA for the CDR3: TGTGCCACCAGTGTAGGGGGCGATTATGGCTACACCTTC. This gives the protein CATSVGGDYGYTF.